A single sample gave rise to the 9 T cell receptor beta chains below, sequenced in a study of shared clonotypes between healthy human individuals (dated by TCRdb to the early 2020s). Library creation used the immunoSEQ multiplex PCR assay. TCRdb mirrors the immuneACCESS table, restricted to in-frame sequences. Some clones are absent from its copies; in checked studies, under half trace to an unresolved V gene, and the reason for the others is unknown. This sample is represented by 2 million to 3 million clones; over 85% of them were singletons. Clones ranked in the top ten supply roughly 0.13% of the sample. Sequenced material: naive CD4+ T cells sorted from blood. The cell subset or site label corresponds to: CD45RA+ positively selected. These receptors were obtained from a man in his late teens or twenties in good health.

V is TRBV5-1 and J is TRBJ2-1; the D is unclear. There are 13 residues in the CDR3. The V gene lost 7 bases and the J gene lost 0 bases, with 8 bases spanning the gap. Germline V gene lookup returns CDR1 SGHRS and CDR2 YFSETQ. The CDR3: CASGSGSYNEQFF. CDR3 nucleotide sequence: TGCGCCAGCGGCTCAGGCTCCTACAATGAGCAGTTCTTC.

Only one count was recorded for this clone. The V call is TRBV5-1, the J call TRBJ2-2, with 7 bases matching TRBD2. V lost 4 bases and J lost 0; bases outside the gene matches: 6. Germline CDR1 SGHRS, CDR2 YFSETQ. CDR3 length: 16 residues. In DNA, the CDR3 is TGCGCCAGCAGCCCAAGACTAGCTGCGAACACCGGGGAGCTGTTTTTT. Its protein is CASSPRLAANTGELFF.

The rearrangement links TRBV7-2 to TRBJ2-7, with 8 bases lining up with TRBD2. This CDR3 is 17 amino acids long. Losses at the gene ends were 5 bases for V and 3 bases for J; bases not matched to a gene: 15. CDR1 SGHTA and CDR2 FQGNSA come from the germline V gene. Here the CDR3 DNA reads TGTGCCAGCAGCGAACGAAGCGGGACTAGTCGACTCTACGAGCAGTACTTC. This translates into CASSERSGTSRLYEQYF.

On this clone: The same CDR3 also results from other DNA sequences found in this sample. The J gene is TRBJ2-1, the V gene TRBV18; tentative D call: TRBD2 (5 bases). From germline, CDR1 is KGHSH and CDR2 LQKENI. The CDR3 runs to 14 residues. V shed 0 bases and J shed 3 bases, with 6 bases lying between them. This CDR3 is CASSPPGLYNEQFF. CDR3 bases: TGTGCCAGCTCACCACCTGGACTCTACAATGAGCAGTTCTTC.

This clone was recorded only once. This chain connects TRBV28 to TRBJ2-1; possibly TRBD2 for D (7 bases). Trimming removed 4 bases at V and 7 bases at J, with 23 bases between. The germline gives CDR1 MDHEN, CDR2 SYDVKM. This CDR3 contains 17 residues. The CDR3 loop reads CASSSPQWGGVLNEQFF. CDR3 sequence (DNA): TGTGCCAGCAGTTCCCCTCAGTGGGGGGGCGTATTGAATGAGCAGTTCTTC.

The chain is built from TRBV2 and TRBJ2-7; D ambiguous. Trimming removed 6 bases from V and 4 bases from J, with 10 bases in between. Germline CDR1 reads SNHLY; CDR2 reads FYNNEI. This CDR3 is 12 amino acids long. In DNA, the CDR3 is TGTGCCAGCAGCGATGACTTATACGAGCAGTACTTC. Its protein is CASSDDLYEQYF.

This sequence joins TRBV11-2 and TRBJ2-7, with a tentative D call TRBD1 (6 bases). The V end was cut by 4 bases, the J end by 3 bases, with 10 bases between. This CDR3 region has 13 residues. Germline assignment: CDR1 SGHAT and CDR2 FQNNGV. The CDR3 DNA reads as TGTGCCAGCAGCTCATGGACAGACTACGAGCAGTACTTC. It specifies CASSSWTDYEQYF.

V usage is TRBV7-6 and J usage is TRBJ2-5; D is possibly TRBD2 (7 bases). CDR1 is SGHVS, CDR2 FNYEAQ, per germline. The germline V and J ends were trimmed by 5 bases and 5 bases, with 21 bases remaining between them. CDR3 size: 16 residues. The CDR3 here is CASSRFRGGEGETQYF. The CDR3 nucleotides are TGTGCCAGCAGCCGATTTAGGGGGGGCGAAGGGGAGACCCAGTACTTC.

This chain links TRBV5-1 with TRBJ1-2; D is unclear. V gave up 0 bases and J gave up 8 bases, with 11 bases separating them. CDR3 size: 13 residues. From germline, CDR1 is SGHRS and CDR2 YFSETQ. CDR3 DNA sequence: TGCGCCAGCAGCTTGGGGGATTTAGGAGGCTACACCTTC. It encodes CASSLGDLGGYTF. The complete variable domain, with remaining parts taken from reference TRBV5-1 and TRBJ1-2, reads KAGVTQTPRYLIKTRGQQVTLSCSPISGHRSVSWYQQTPGQGLQFLFEYFSETQRNKGNFPGRFSGRQFSNSRSEMNVSTLELGDSALYLCASSLGDLGGYTFGSGTRLTVV.